This TCR beta chain was sequenced in a study of CXCR3-negative and CXCR3-positive naive CD8 T cells. Study-level points and caveats: More hydrophobic TRB CDR3s occurred in CXCR3-positive than in CXCR3-negative naive cells.

Germline CDR1 SQVTM, CDR2 ANQGSEA. The CDR3 consists of 12 residues. The method, 5' RACE with UMI labels, was used to prepare the TRB cDNA libraries. TCRdb re-called the 5' RACE reads and shows each CDR3 protein once, DNA omitted. Its clone listing holds 84,000 or so distinct CDR3 sequences. A remark on this clonotype: Antigen unknown.

The V gene is TRBV29-1, the J gene TRBJ2-5. The receptor was isolated from a human donor in good health. Some clones in this sample may be carry-over from other donors' samples. The sequenced sample was naive CXCR3+ CD8+ T cells from blood. Indicated subset: CD45RO-CCR7+CD27+CD95- naive CD8+ T cells expressing CXCR3 (TNR3+). CDR3 residues: CSVGGVRETQYF.